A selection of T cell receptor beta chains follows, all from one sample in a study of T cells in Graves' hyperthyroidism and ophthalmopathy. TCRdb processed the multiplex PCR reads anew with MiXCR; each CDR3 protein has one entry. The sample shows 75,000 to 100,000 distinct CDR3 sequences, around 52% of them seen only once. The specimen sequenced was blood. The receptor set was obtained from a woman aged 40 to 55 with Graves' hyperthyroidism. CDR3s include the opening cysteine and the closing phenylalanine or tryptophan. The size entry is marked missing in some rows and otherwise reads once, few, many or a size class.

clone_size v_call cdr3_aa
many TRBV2 CASSDRDRGPEQYF
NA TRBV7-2 CASSITGGGTRETQYF
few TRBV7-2 CASSHDRGYTGELFF
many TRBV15 CATSRDGWGTDTQYF
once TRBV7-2 CASSFDGGGEKLFF
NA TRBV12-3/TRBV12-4 CASSLIGVGLGSNQPQHF
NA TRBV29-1 CSVGQGYSPLHF
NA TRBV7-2 CASSLVTAPGTQYF
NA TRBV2 CASSELLTF
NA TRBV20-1 CSARDGTRTLTGELFF
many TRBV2 CASSEIGATNEKLFF
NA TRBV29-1 CSFQLNTEAFF
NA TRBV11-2 CASSLVGSYGHTF
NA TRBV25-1 CTSSTPGMNRASLYEQYF
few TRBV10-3 CAIRQGAGYEQYF
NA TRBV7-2 CASSRAGGAGELCF
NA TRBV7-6 CASSFGQVGETQYF
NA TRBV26 CASSSDRADGYTF
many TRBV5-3 CASSWGGPGTTEAFF
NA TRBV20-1 CSAIVQGATGLNTIYF
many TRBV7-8 CASSSLPANTGELFF
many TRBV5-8 CASSLGGPSGRGYEQYF
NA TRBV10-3 CAVNSGYGTEAFF
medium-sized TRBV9 CASSATDGASGNTIYF
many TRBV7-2 CASSWGWTEAFF
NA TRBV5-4 CASSTITGQETEAFF
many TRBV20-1 CSARELAGGQETQYF
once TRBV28 CASISNRGGTGELFF
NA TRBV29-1 CSAGRGTGASSGANVLTF
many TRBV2 CASSDPTMGEGGGELFF
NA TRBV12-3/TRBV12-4 CASSPRVNTEAFF
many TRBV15 CATSSWLGGVTPQETQYF
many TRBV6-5 CASRTTSGTYKQYF
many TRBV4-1 CASSPPTGIGGYTF
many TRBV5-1 CASSQQGFEQYF
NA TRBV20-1 CSAPVGSGYTF
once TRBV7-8 CASRPRGGAETQYF
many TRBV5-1 CASSLTLGGAFGTQYF
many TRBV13 CASSYSRETQYF
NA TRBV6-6 CASSYVIAGGPAGELFF
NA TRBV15 CATGGGQGFNQPQHF
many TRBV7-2 CASSQQPTGAYYGYTF
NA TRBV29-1 CSVEDTGTGVQETQYF
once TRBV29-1 CSVEVTSGYNEQFF
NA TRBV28 CASSESGAYNQPQHF
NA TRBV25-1 CASSAGTGPLYGYTF
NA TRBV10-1 CASSESPQNTEAFF
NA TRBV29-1 CSATGAPWVHGYTF
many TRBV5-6 CASNPGLRNTGELFF
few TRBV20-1 CSAQDRVAFF
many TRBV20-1 CSAARGSYEQYF
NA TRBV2 CASREGQAPTYEQYF
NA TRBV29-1 CSGAQFGDTEAFF